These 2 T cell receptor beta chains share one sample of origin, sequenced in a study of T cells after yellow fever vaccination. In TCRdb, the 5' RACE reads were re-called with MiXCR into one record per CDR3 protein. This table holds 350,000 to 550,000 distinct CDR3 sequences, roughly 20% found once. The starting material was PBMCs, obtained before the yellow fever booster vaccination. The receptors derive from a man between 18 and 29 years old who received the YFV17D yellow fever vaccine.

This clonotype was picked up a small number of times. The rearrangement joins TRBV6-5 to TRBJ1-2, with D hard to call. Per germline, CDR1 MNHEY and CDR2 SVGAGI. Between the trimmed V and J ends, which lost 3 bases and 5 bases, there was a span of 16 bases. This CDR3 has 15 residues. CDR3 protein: CASSYLPGSLYGYTF. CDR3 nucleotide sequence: TGTGCCAGCAGTTATCTACCGGGTTCCTTATATGGCTACACCTTC.

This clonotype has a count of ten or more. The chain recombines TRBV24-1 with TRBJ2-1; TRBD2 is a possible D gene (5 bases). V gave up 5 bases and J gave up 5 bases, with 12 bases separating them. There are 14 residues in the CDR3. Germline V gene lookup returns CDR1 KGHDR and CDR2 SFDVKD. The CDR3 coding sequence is TGTGCCACCAGTGCCGGACTGCCGAACAATGAGCAGTTCTTC. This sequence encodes CATSAGLPNNEQFF.